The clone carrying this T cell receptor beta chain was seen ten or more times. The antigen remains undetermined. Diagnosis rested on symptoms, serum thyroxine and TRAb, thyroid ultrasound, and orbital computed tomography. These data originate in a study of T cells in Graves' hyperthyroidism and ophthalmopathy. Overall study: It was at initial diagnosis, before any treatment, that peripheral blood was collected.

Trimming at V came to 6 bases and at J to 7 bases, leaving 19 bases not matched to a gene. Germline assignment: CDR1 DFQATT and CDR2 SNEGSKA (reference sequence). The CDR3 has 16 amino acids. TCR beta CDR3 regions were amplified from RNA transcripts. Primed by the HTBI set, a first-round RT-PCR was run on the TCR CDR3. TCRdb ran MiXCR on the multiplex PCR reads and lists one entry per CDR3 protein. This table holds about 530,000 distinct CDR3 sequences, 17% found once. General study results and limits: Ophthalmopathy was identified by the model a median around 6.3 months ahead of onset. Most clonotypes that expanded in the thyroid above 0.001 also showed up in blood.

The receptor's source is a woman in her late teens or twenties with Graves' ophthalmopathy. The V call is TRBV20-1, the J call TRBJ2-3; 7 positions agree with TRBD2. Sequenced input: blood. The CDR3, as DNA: TGCAGTGCCACAGCGGGACCAGGCTTAGCTACCAATACGCAGTATTTT. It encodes CSATAGPGLATNTQYF.